One T cell receptor (beta chain) is described in this entry. Per the study methods: The assay estimated nucleated cells by amplifying reference gene primers. Some clones are missing from TCRdb's copy, which holds only in-frame ones; the method was immunoSEQ multiplex PCR. V and J calls and clone size are as listed in that table; D and trimming were resolved from the DNA. The sample records tens of thousands of clones, around nine tenths being singletons. The entry originates in a study of blood T cell repertoires in COVID-19. Overall study: Sites across the United States, Italy and Spain contributed samples from acute and convalescent COVID-19. T cells, B-cell-depleted T cells, or PBMCs supplied cDNA or gDNA.

This CDR3 contains 14 residues. CDR1 GTSNPN and CDR2 SVGIG come from the germline V gene (reference sequence). The germline V and J ends were trimmed by 0 bases and 4 bases, with 10 bases remaining between them. The origin of this receptor is a man aged 35-49 years with acute or convalescent COVID-19. V usage is TRBV30 and J usage is TRBJ1-5, with D perhaps matching TRBD1 (5 bases). Sequenced: peripheral blood. The CDR3 loop reads CAWSVAGTNQPQHF. The CDR3 coding sequence is TGTGCCTGGAGTGTTGCAGGGACTAATCAGCCCCAGCATTTT. The full variable domain, its missing parts supplied by reference TRBV30 and TRBJ1-5, is SQTIHQWPATLVQPVGSPLSLECTVEGTSNPNLYWYRQAAGRGLQLLFYSVGIGQISSEVPQNLSASRPQDRQFILSSKKLLLSDSGFYLCAWSVAGTNQPQHFGDGTRLSIL.